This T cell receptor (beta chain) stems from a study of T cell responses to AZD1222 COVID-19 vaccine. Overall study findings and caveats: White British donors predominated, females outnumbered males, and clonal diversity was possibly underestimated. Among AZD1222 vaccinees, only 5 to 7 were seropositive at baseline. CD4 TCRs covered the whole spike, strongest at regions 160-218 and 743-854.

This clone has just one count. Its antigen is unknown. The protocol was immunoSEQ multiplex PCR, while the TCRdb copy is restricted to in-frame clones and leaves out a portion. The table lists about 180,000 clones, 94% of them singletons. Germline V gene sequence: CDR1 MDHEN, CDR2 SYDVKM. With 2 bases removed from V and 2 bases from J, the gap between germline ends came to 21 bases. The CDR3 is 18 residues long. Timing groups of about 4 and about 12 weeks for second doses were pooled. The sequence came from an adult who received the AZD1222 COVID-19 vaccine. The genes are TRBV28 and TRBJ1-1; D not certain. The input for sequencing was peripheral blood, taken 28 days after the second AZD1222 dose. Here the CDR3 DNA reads TGTGCCAGCAGTTTAATCTTGGGCAGGCAAGGAAGAAACACTGAAGCTTTCTTT. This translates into CASSLILGRQGRNTEAFF.